Below are 25 T cell receptor beta chains sequenced from a single sample in a study of tumor-infiltrating lymphocytes in primary liver carcinoma. With a constant-region primer, TCR beta cDNA was made from around 530 ng of total RNA. Amplification in three nested multiplex PCR rounds with slightly modified ARM-PCR gave rise to TCR beta libraries. The opening two PCR rounds, around 10 cycles each, paired TRBV1-TRBV30 forward primers with a C-beta reverse primer. In TCRdb, the multiplex PCR reads were re-called with MiXCR into one record per CDR3 protein. The sample shows about 97,000 distinct CDR3 sequences, more than 65% of them seen only once. Extraction of RNA together with DNA used 20-30 mg of unsorted bulk tissue. Specimen: liver tumor tissue from sampling region 2. Documented subset: tumor region T2, inferior pole. Receptors originate from a woman aged 55-69 years with primary liver carcinoma and hepatitis B virus infection.

The rearrangement uses TRBV7-2 and TRBJ2-1; 7 bases agree with TRBD1. In germline, CDR1 is SGHTA, CDR2 FQGNSA. CDR3 length: 15 residues. Trimming cost V 5 bases and J 7 bases; bases outside gene matches: 11. CDR3 region: CASSKAPGQQNEQFF. CDR3 DNA: TGTGCCAGCAGCAAAGCACCGGGACAGCAGAATGAGCAGTTCTTC.

This clonotype was detected once. The conserved final phenylalanine or tryptophan is absent from the CDR3, which likely points to a read error. V is TRBV28 and J is TRBJ2-1, with TRBD2 matching over 8 bases. The CDR3 loop spans 17 amino acids. Germline values: CDR1 MDHEN, CDR2 SYDVKM. CDR3 nucleotides: TGTGCCAACAGTTTGTGGTCGGGAGGGCGTAATTCCAATGAGCAGTTCCTC. This sequence encodes CANSLWSGGRNSNEQFL.

This clonotype has just a few counts. The gene calls are TRBV20-1 and TRBJ2-5; TRBD2 might be the D (7 bases). The germline CDR1 and CDR2 sequences are DFQATT and SNEGSKA (reference sequence). The CDR3 runs 16 residues. Trimming left V 0 bases short and J 5 bases short, with 19 bases between. The DNA for the CDR3 is TGCAGTGCTAGAGACACCACGCGGGGGCCACGGGAGACCCAGTACTTC. The encoded protein is CSARDTTRGPRETQYF.

Many counts were recorded for this clonotype. The J gene is TRBJ2-1, the V gene TRBV29-1; 15 nucleotides line up with TRBD2. The CDR3 extends over 19 amino acids. CDR1 is SQVTM, CDR2 ANQGSEA, per germline. Trimming took 1 base from V and 3 from J; bases not matched to a gene: 10. CDR3 nucleotide sequence: TGCAGCGTTGAAGCCCCGGGACTAGCGGGAGGACCTGGCTACAATGAGCAGTTCTTC. As protein: CSVEAPGLAGGPGYNEQFF.

As for this clonotype: At one boundary the junction diverges from the germline segment, which might be a read error. The chain has TRBV11-2 and TRBJ2-7; D is perhaps TRBD1 (5 bases). This CDR3 contains 13 residues. Germline V gene sequence: CDR1 SGHAT, CDR2 FQNNGV. The CDR3 DNA is TGTGCCAGCAGCATCGGTAGGGGCTACGATCAGTACTTC. It codes for CASSIGRGYDQYF.

On this clonotype itself: This is likely a read error, given that the CDR3 carries no conserved phenylalanine or tryptophan at its end. Because the CDR3's place on the DNA is in doubt, the DNA is left out and the CDR3 is given as listed by TCRdb. The V and J genes are TRBV11-3 and TRBJ2-2; the table's D gene call, TRBD2, was not cross checked with the DNA. Ends included, the CDR3 has 17 residues. Per germline, CDR1 SGHNT and CDR2 YENEEA. The CDR3 here is CASNPNPILAGVGELFL.

As regards this clonotype: At one of its ends the junction is not consistent with the germline gene, which may arise from a read error. The chain has TRBV11-2 and TRBJ2-3; 10 positions agree with TRBD2. This CDR3 comprises 17 residues. Germline V lookup: CDR1 SGHAT, CDR2 FQNNGV. The CDR3 protein is CASNFVGLATSTDTQYF. CDR3 in DNA: TGCGCCAGCAACTTTGTGGGACTAGCGACTAGCACAGATACGCAGTATTTT.

With respect to this clonotype: Mismatch with germline at one junction end may stem from a read error. The chain joins TRBV4-1 to TRBJ2-5; D uncertain. This CDR3 is 12 amino acids long. Per the germline V gene, CDR1 is MGHRA and CDR2 is YSYEKL. This CDR3 is CASSQAQEIQYF. DNA for the CDR3: TGCGCCAGCAGCCAAGCGCAAGAGATCCAGTACTTC.

As for this clonotype: One end of the junction is discordant with germline, which a read error may explain. The rearrangement links TRBV11-2 to TRBJ2-3; TRBD2 is a possible D gene (6 bases). CDR3 length: 17 residues. Germline-derived CDR1 and CDR2 are SGHAT and FQNNGV. The CDR3: CASSYTAGTRGTDTQYF. In DNA form, the CDR3 reads TGTGCCAGCAGTTATACGGCGGGGACGAGAGGCACGGATACGCAGTATTTT.

This clonotype showed up many times. This chain joins TRBV30 and TRBJ2-1; D call uncertain. The CDR3 is 11 amino acids. Germline V CDR1 and CDR2: GTSNPN, SVGIG (reference sequence). Trimming stripped 6 bases from V and 7 bases from J, with 10 bases between. This CDR3 is CACSPRNEQFF. CDR3 coding DNA: TGTGCCTGTTCCCCGAGGAATGAGCAGTTCTTC.

The chain links TRBV29-1 to TRBJ2-1, with D tentatively TRBD2 (7 bases). With 0 bases removed from V and 2 bases from J, the gap between germline ends came to 14 bases. The germline V gene has CDR1 SQVTM and CDR2 ANQGSEA. CDR3 size: 16 residues. CDR3 DNA sequence: TGCAGCGTTGAAGAAGGGAGGGGGAGGACCTACAATGAGCAGTTCTTC. It encodes CSVEEGRGRTYNEQFF.

A few counts support this clonotype. V gene TRBV11-2 combines with J gene TRBJ2-7, with 15 positions matching TRBD2. Losses at the gene ends were 5 bases for V and 1 base for J; bases not matched to a gene: 9. CDR1 and CDR2 from the germline V gene are SGHAT and FQNNGV. The CDR3 covers 18 residues. The CDR3 reads CASSPWGTSGGWSYEQYF. As DNA, the CDR3 is TGTGCCAGCAGCCCATGGGGGACTAGCGGGGGGTGGTCCTACGAGCAGTACTTC. The full variable domain, with the rest looked up from reference TRBV11-2 and TRBJ2-7, is EAGVAQSPRYKIIEKRQSVAFWCNPISGHATLYWYQQILGQGPKLLIQFQNNGVVDDSQLPKDRFSAERLKGVDSTLKIQPAKLEDSAVYLCASSPWGTSGGWSYEQYFGPGTRLTVT.

The table lists this clonotype with a few counts. The J gene is TRBJ2-1, the V gene TRBV5-1; TRBD2 matches 7 bases. CDR3 size: 15 residues. With 4 bases clipped from V and 9 bases from J, the junction kept 13 bases outside the gene matches. Germline V gene lookup returns CDR1 SGHRS and CDR2 YFSETQ. Written as DNA, the CDR3 is TGCGCCAGCAGCCCCCTGAGCCTAGCGGAGCTTGAGCAGTTCTTC. It yields the protein CASSPLSLAELEQFF. The whole variable domain, remainder taken from reference TRBV5-1 and TRBJ2-1, is KAGVTQTPRYLIKTRGQQVTLSCSPISGHRSVSWYQQTPGQGLQFLFEYFSETQRNKGNFPGRFSGRQFSNSRSEMNVSTLELGDSALYLCASSPLSLAELEQFFGPGTRLTVL.

In regard to this clonotype: One end of the junction varies from germline; a read error may be responsible. The chain links TRBV12-3 or TRBV12-4 to TRBJ2-1; D gene uncertain. The CDR3 has 11 residues. In DNA form, the CDR3 reads TGTGCTAACTCGAAAGTTAATGAGCAGCTCTTC. It translates to CANSKVNEQLF.

Only a few counts were recorded for this clonotype. This may come from a read error, since a much larger clone is one base off. V usage is TRBV12-3 or TRBV12-4 and J usage is TRBJ1-2; no clear D. The CDR3 extends over 12 amino acids. CDR3 bases: TGTGTCAGCAGCTATACAAAGTATGGCTACACCTTC. It encodes CVSSYTKYGYTF.

About this clonotype itself: One end of the junction fails to match germline, which may point to a read error. The chain recombines TRBV4-1 with TRBJ2-1; D gene unclear. The CDR3 extends over 15 amino acids. Per the germline V gene, CDR1 is MGHRA and CDR2 is YSYEKL. This CDR3 is CTSSQDYGSYNEQFF. DNA of the CDR3: TGCACCAGCAGCCAAGATTATGGTAGTTACAATGAGCAGTTCTTC.

This clonotype was recorded a few times. This chain joins TRBV7-9 and TRBJ2-1; TRBD1 or TRBD2 may be the D gene (5 bases each). The CDR3 is 14 amino acids. Germline assignment: CDR1 SEHNR and CDR2 FQNEAQ (reference sequence). Trimming took off 3 bases at V and 9 bases at J, with 15 bases between the two ends. The CDR3 coding sequence is TGTGCCAGCAGCTTTGGGGGAATGGGGTTTGAGCAGTTCTTC. This sequence encodes CASSFGGMGFEQFF.

Of note for this clonotype: Its ends do not fully match the called genes, so a read error is possible. The chain combines TRBV11-3 with TRBJ2-7; D is perhaps TRBD1 (5 bases). CDR1 and CDR2 from the germline V gene are SGHNT and YENEEA. CDR3 length: 15 amino acids. The CDR3 DNA reads as TGTGCCAGCAGCTCCGCCGGAACAGGCGATGCCGAGCACTACTTC. Its protein is CASSSAGTGDAEHYF.

About this clonotype: Because it lacks the conserved phenylalanine or tryptophan at the end, this CDR3 is likely a read error. V is TRBV11-3 and J is TRBJ2-1, with a possible D match to TRBD2 (6 bases). Trimming removed 5 bases from V and 11 bases from J, with 19 bases in between. Germline V CDR1 and CDR2: SGHNT, YENEEA. The CDR3 extends over 14 amino acids. DNA for the CDR3: TGTGCCAGCAGCCTCCGTGACCGGGACTCCCAGCAGTTCTCC. It yields the protein CASSLRDRDSQQFS.

This clonotype was seen repeatedly, ten times or more. This chain links TRBV29-1 with TRBJ2-5; weak D call: TRBD1 (6 bases). Germline V CDR1 and CDR2: SQVTM, ANQGSEA. V lost 8 bases and J 2 bases, leaving 15 bases between the germline ends. There are 13 residues in the CDR3. The CDR3 DNA reads TGCAGCTTTTGGGGTAGGGGGCAAGAGACCCAGTACTTC. Translated, it gives CSFWGRGQETQYF.

The chain combines TRBV10-3 with TRBJ1-2; TRBD1 matches 7 bases. CDR1 and CDR2 (germline): ENHRY, SYGVKD. After removal of 10 bases from V and 4 bases from J, the junction contained 9 bases not matched to a gene. This CDR3 spans 13 amino acids. This CDR3 is CASTRDRSYGYTF. DNA for the CDR3: TGTGCCAGCACAAGGGACAGAAGCTATGGCTACACCTTC.

With regard to this clonotype: This could be a read error, since a much larger clone is one nucleotide away. The rearrangement uses TRBV28 and TRBJ2-3; D is unclear. Germline V lookup: CDR1 MDHEN, CDR2 SYDVKM. This CDR3 is built from 13 residues. Trimming pared 4 bases from V and 4 bases from J, leaving 9 bases between. This chain's CDR3 is CASSWSSADTQYF. CDR3 DNA sequence: TGTGCCAGCAGTTGGAGCAGCGCAGATACGCAGTATTTT.

As regards this clonotype: At one boundary the junction diverges from the germline segment, which might be a read error. CDR3 sequence: CVSSLVGTGPYERYF. The CDR3 nucleotides are TGTGTCAGCAGCTTGGTGGGGACAGGACCTTACGAGCGGTATTTC. This chain joins TRBV5-5 and TRBJ2-7, with 8 bases matching TRBD1. The CDR3 has 15 amino acids. CDR1 is SGHKS and CDR2 is YYEKEE in the germline V gene (reference sequence).

Turning to this clonotype: The conserved phenylalanine or tryptophan normally closing the CDR3 is absent here, so this likely arose from a read error. The chain joins TRBV29-1 to TRBJ1-1, with unresolved D. The CDR3 contains 13 residues. Trimming shortened V by 7 bases and J by 4 bases, and 16 bases separated the two germline ends. CDR1 SQVTM and CDR2 ANQGSEA come from the germline V gene. The CDR3 bases are TGCAGCGCGAAGAAGAGGTATGGCACTGAAGCTTTCTCT. Translation: CSAKKRYGTEAFS.

This clonotype was counted at least ten times. The rearrangement joins TRBV29-1 to TRBJ2-5; D is perhaps TRBD2 (5 bases). V shed 5 bases and J shed 5 bases, with 15 bases lying between them. Germline CDR1 SQVTM, CDR2 ANQGSEA. The CDR3 length is 13 residues. The CDR3 is CSVPPGGGETQYF. Written as DNA, the CDR3 is TGCAGCGTTCCCCCTGGAGGCGGGGAGACCCAGTACTTC.